Listed below are T cell receptor beta chains from one sample, sequenced in a study of T-cell memory formation after mild COVID-19. TCRdb re-analysed the 5' RACE reads in MiXCR, keeping a single row per CDR3 protein. The table lists 350,000 to 450,000 distinct CDR3 sequences, around 14% of them singletons. Sequencing was done on a sample of PBMCs or a T cell subset sorted from them (not recorded which). These receptors all stem from a man in his late teens or twenties who had mild COVID-19 (a few samples of this study predate the infection). Cell type and time point are not known. CDR3s include the opening cysteine and the closing phenylalanine or tryptophan. A D gene is named only where the DNA matches it firmly. Clone sizes are given selectively: once, few, many, or a class where the clone is expanded.

D gene,J gene,V gene,clone size,CDR3 DNA,CDR3 protein
-,TRBJ1-1,TRBV4-2,-,TGTGCCAGCAGGGGGGGGGAGGGGGCTGAAGCTTTCTTT,CASRGGEGAEAFF
-,TRBJ1-5,TRBV6-2/TRBV6-3,few,TGTGCCAGCAGAGCCGGGGCTAGCAATCAGCCCCAGCATTTT,CASRAGASNQPQHF
-,TRBJ2-5,TRBV4-1,-,TGCGCCAGCAGCCAGTGGGGGCCGGGACTACCACAAGAGACCCAGTACTTC,CASSQWGPGLPQETQYF
-,TRBJ1-1,TRBV20-1,few,TGCAGTGCTAGACGCCAGGGGACTGAAGCTTTCTTT,CSARRQGTEAFF
-,TRBJ1-5,TRBV6-2/TRBV6-3,few,TGTGCCAGCACCACAGGTCCTCAGCCCCAGCATTTT,CASTTGPQPQHF
TRBD2,TRBJ2-5,TRBV7-9,few,TGTGCCAGCAGCCGCGGGGGTAAAGAGACCCAGTACTTC,CASSRGGKETQYF
TRBD1,TRBJ1-2,TRBV7-9,-,TGTGCCATCCCGAAGGGGACAGGGAATGATGGGAGCTATGGCTACACCTTC,CAIPKGTGNDGSYGYTF
TRBD1,TRBJ2-3,TRBV29-1,few,TGCAGCGTTGGTGGACAGGGCCCAGATACGCAGTATTTT,CSVGGQGPDTQYF
TRBD1,TRBJ1-2,TRBV7-9,-,TGTGCCAGCGGGACGGGACAGGGTTTATCCGGCTACACCTTC,CASGTGQGLSGYTF
-,TRBJ1-3,TRBV18,-,TGTGCCAGCGGGCCACGGGGCTCTGGAAACACCATATATTTT,CASGPRGSGNTIYF
TRBD1,TRBJ1-1,TRBV20-1,few,TGCAGTGCTAGCCCACAGGGGGCTCACACTGAAGCTTTCTTT,CSASPQGAHTEAFF
-,TRBJ2-7,TRBV7-9,many,TGTGCCAGCAGCACTAATCTCAGGGCCGAGCAGTACTTC,CASSTNLRAEQYF
-,TRBJ2-5,TRBV24-1,few,TGTGCCACCAGTGACACCTTTGAAGAGACCCAGTACTTC,CATSDTFEETQYF
-,TRBJ1-4,TRBV29-1,many,TGCAGCGTTGCCCCCGGTGGAGAAAAACTGTTTTTT,CSVAPGGEKLFF
TRBD2,TRBJ2-5,TRBV20-1,-,TGCAGTGCTAGACTACTAGCGGAAGAGACCCAGTACTTC,CSARLLAEETQYF
TRBD1,TRBJ2-1,TRBV3-1,-,TGTGCCAGCAGCCACGGACAGGGGGCATTAAATGAGCAGTTCTTC,CASSHGQGALNEQFF
-,TRBJ1-3,TRBV10-3,few,TGTGCCTCAAAAGCAGGCCCGTCTGGAAACACCATATATTTT,CASKAGPSGNTIYF
-,TRBJ2-5,TRBV4-1,few,TGCGCCAGCAGCCAAAAACCGATAGAGACCCAGTACTTC,CASSQKPIETQYF
-,TRBJ1-3,TRBV15,few,TGTGCCACCAGCAGAGATTTACAGTTCTCTGGAAACACCATATATTTT,CATSRDLQFSGNTIYF
-,TRBJ1-2,TRBV7-3,many,TGTGCCAGCAGCTTAGATAGAAAGGACGGCTACACCTTC,CASSLDRKDGYTF
-,TRBJ2-7,TRBV20-1,few,TGCAGTGCTAGAGAGGGAAGGTCCTACGAGCAGTACTTC,CSAREGRSYEQYF
-,TRBJ2-2,TRBV11-2,-,TGTGCCAGCAGCTTTGGCAGTAACACCGGGGAGCTGTTTTTT,CASSFGSNTGELFF